This entry is about one T cell receptor beta chain. This specimen comes from a study of control samples from healthy donors and cancer patients. CDR3 size: 13 residues. The germline V gene has CDR1 SGHTA and CDR2 FQGNSA. V lost 4 bases and J 3 bases, leaving 10 bases between the germline ends. The assay was immunoSEQ multiplex PCR, and TCRdb's table has in-frame clones only and misses some. The sample lists about 19,000 clones, around four fifths seen once, with approximately 32% in the top ten. The material sequenced was PBMCs. The source of this sequence is a woman aged 65 to 85 with lung cancer. The V call is TRBV7-2, the J call TRBJ2-7; D gene uncertain. In DNA, the CDR3 is TGTGCCAGCAGCTCAGGACCGAACTACGAGCAGTACTTC. It codes for CASSSGPNYEQYF.